A selection of T cell receptor beta chains follows, all from one sample in a study of T cell changes during pregnancy in multiple sclerosis. Sequencing used immunoSEQ multiplex PCR; TCRdb keeps in-frame clones, though not all of them. Of 40,000 to 45,000 clones detected, around 90% appear once; the ten largest clones hold about 0.75%. Sequencing used CD4+ T cells from peripheral blood mononuclear cells, obtained before pregnancy. The receptors derive from a female donor with multiple sclerosis, enrolled in a pregnancy study. Each CDR3 is given with its conserved first and last residue. Each record gives: J gene, V gene, D gene, clone size, CDR3 protein, CDR3 DNA. D genes are given only for firm matches. Rows may omit the clone size; those that give it use once, few, many or a size class.

J: TRBJ1-2
V: TRBV7-9
D: -
size: -
CDR3: CASSTTGTKSVYGYTF
DNA: TGTGCCAGCAGCACCACCGGGACAAAATCCGTATATGGCTACACCTTC

J: TRBJ2-3
V: TRBV18
D: TRBD2
size: -
CDR3: CASSPVGGPSTDTQYF
DNA: TGTGCCAGCTCACCCGTGGGAGGGCCCAGCACAGATACGCAGTATTTT

J: TRBJ2-2
V: TRBV7-9
D: -
size: -
CDR3: CASSSPRGQNTGELFF
DNA: TGTGCCAGCAGCTCCCCCCGGGGACAGAACACCGGGGAGCTGTTTTTT

J: TRBJ2-1
V: TRBV7-2
D: TRBD2
size: -
CDR3: CASSLGGAGGLGNEQFF
DNA: TGTGCCAGCAGCTTAGGGGGCGCGGGGGGGCTGGGTAATGAGCAGTTCTTC

J: TRBJ1-6
V: TRBV13
D: -
size: medium-sized
CDR3: CASSTRTYNSPLHF
DNA: TGTGCCAGCAGCACCCGCACTTATAATTCACCCCTCCACTTT

J: TRBJ1-5
V: TRBV7-8
D: -
size: -
CDR3: CASSLLTRLSNQPQHF
DNA: TGTGCCAGCAGCTTATTAACCAGACTTAGCAATCAGCCCCAGCATTTT

J: TRBJ2-5
V: TRBV7-3
D: -
size: -
CDR3: CASSLRGTETQYF
DNA: TGTGCCAGCAGCTTACGGGGGACGGAGACCCAGTACTTC

J: TRBJ1-1
V: TRBV15
D: -
size: -
CDR3: CATSRGSKAEAFF
DNA: TGTGCCACCAGCAGAGGGAGTAAGGCTGAAGCTTTCTTT

J: TRBJ1-2
V: TRBV7-8
D: -
size: -
CDR3: CASSPSPNYGYTF
DNA: TGTGCCAGCAGCCCGAGTCCCAACTATGGCTACACCTTC

J: TRBJ2-1
V: TRBV19
D: -
size: -
CDR3: CASGNSHYNEQFF
DNA: TGTGCCAGCGGGAATTCCCACTACAATGAGCAGTTCTTC

J: TRBJ2-3
V: TRBV4-2
D: -
size: once
CDR3: CASSPRARGSSTDTQYF
DNA: TGTGCCAGCAGCCCCCGGGCGCGGGGTTCTAGCACAGATACGCAGTATTTT

J: TRBJ2-5
V: TRBV5-1
D: -
size: -
CDR3: CASSLNPLSQETQYF
DNA: TGCGCCAGCAGCTTGAATCCTTTGAGCCAAGAGACCCAGTACTTC

J: TRBJ1-5
V: TRBV27
D: TRBD1
size: -
CDR3: CASSRVPGQGGNQPQHF
DNA: TGTGCCAGCAGTAGAGTGCCGGGACAGGGTGGTAATCAGCCCCAGCATTTT

J: TRBJ2-1
V: TRBV5-5
D: -
size: -
CDR3: CASSDRQVPYNEQFF
DNA: TGTGCCAGCAGCGATAGACAGGTCCCCTACAATGAGCAGTTCTTC

J: TRBJ2-7
V: TRBV4-1
D: TRBD1
size: few
CDR3: CASSNERPGGEEQYF
DNA: TGCGCCAGCAGCAACGAACGTCCAGGGGGTGAGGAGCAGTACTTC

J: TRBJ2-3
V: TRBV6-6
D: -
size: once
CDR3: CASNLDGGAPTDTQYF
DNA: TGTGCCAGCAACTTGGATGGGGGCGCGCCCACAGATACGCAGTATTTT

J: TRBJ1-5
V: TRBV20-1
D: -
size: -
CDR3: CSASVSGSQHF
DNA: TGCAGTGCTAGCGTATCCGGGTCCCAGCATTTT